The 25 T cell receptor beta chains in this list originate from one sample, sequenced in a study of T cell repertoires and HLA-DP antigens. These receptors' antigens are unknown. Clones were sequenced by immunoSEQ multiplex PCR, and TCRdb holds only the in-frame ones, with some missing. This table holds about 73,000 clones, about 80% found once. Sequenced material: CD4+ T cells from PBMCs. These receptors were obtained from a man aged 55-75 years in good health and CMV-seronegative.

This chain connects TRBV18 to TRBJ2-7; the D is unclear. Between the trimmed V and J ends, which lost 3 bases and 4 bases, there was a span of 4 bases. CDR1 is KGHSH, CDR2 LQKENI, per germline. The CDR3 sequence is 11 residues long. CDR3 in DNA: TGTGCCAGCTCACCGGAATACGAGCAGTACTTC. This sequence encodes CASSPEYEQYF.

This clone was seen a single time. The V and J genes are TRBV6-6 and TRBJ2-2; D is unresolved. Germline lookup yields CDR1 MNHNY and CDR2 SVGAGI (reference sequence). Trimming left V 5 bases short and J 6 bases short, with 4 bases between. The CDR3 totals 11 residues. In nucleotides, the CDR3 is TGTGCCAGCAGTACTCCCGGGGAGCTGTTTTTT. Its translation is CASSTPGELFF.

The rearrangement joins TRBV30 to TRBJ2-5, with 7 bases that match TRBD2. CDR3 length: 12 residues. CDR1 is GTSNPN and CDR2 is SVGIG in the germline V gene (reference sequence). Here the CDR3 DNA reads TGTGCTACGGGGGGATCTCGAGAGACCCAGTACTTC. The encoded protein is CATGGSRETQYF.

This chain connects TRBV5-1 to TRBJ2-1; TRBD2 agrees at 11 bases. CDR1 SGHRS and CDR2 YFSETQ come from the germline V gene. Trimming at V came to 3 bases and at J to 8 bases, leaving 7 bases not matched to a gene. This CDR3 has 15 amino acids. The chain's CDR3 is CASSSAGTSGDEQFF. DNA of the CDR3: TGCGCCAGCAGCTCTGCCGGGACTAGCGGCGATGAGCAGTTCTTC.

This clone was counted between two and nine times. This chain connects TRBV6-1 to TRBJ1-1; 8 nucleotides agree with TRBD1. Losses at the gene ends were 5 bases for V and 11 bases for J; bases not matched to a gene: 13. The CDR3 has 14 amino acids. Germline loops: CDR1 MNHNS, CDR2 SASEGT. DNA for the CDR3: TGTGCCAGCAGTTGGGACAGGTATTACCCGCAGGCTTTCTTT. Translation gives CASSWDRYYPQAFF.

The CDR3, as DNA: TGCGCCAGCAGCTTCCCTGGCGGGGCTGAAGCTTTCTTT. This codes for CASSFPGGAEAFF. V gene TRBV5-1 combines with J gene TRBJ1-1; D is undetermined. The CDR3 covers 13 residues. The germline V gene encodes CDR1 SGHRS and CDR2 YFSETQ. V shed 2 bases and J shed 6 bases, with 11 bases lying between them.

This clone was recorded once. This chain joins TRBV7-6 and TRBJ1-3; D possibly corresponds to TRBD1 (5 bases). The V gene's germline CDR1 is SGHVS and CDR2 FNYEAQ. This CDR3 spans 14 amino acids. The germline V and J ends were trimmed by 2 bases and 3 bases, with 8 bases remaining between them. Written as DNA, the CDR3 is TGTGCCAGCAGCTTAAGGGGCGGTGGAAACACCATATATTTT. Its protein is CASSLRGGGNTIYF.

The chain links TRBV6-1 to TRBJ2-3; possibly TRBD2 for D (5 bases). The germline V gene encodes CDR1 MNHNS and CDR2 SASEGT. The V and J ends lost 3 bases and 0 bases respectively, with 13 bases between them. There are 16 residues in the CDR3. CDR3 DNA sequence: TGTGCCAGCAGTGAGCCCCCGGGGATCAGCACAGATACGCAGTATTTT. Its protein is CASSEPPGISTDTQYF.

The V and J genes are TRBV5-1 and TRBJ1-5; D not resolved. V was clipped by 2 bases and J by 3 bases, with 9 bases between them. Looked up from germline, CDR1 is SGHRS and CDR2 is YFSETQ. This CDR3 comprises 14 residues. CDR3 bases: TGCGCCAGCAGCTTAGGAACTAACAATCAGCCCCAGCATTTT. Amino acids: CASSLGTNNQPQHF.

This clone was seen a single time. V usage is TRBV7-8 and J usage is TRBJ2-7, with D uncertain. CDR3 size: 12 residues. Trimming removed 2 bases from V and 0 bases from J, with 2 bases in between. CDR1 is SGHVS, CDR2 FQNEAQ, per germline. The CDR3 is CASSLTSYEQYF. DNA of the CDR3: TGTGCCAGCAGCTTAACCTCCTACGAGCAGTACTTC.

This clone was picked up a small number of times. This rearrangement joins TRBV7-9 to TRBJ1-4, with D maybe TRBD1 (6 bases). The germline CDR1 and CDR2 sequences are SEHNR and FQNEAQ (reference sequence). The germline V and J ends were trimmed by 6 bases and 4 bases, with 12 bases remaining between them. CDR3 length equals 14 residues. The CDR3 coding sequence is TGTGCCAGCAGTACAGGACAGATTAATGAAAAACTGTTTTTT. Its translation is CASSTGQINEKLFF.

The chain has TRBV4-1 and TRBJ1-2; a possible D gene is TRBD1 (5 bases). The CDR3 totals 15 residues. From germline, CDR1 is MGHRA and CDR2 YSYEKL. The V and J ends lost 0 bases and 4 bases respectively, with 12 bases between them. This chain's CDR3 is CASSQEGRVTYGYTF. CDR3 DNA: TGCGCCAGCAGCCAAGAGGGGCGGGTAACCTATGGCTACACCTTC.

By share, this clone counts as medium-sized. V and J are TRBV5-1 and TRBJ2-2, with 8 bases lining up with TRBD1. The CDR3 loop spans 15 amino acids. CDR1 SGHRS and CDR2 YFSETQ come from the germline V gene. Trimming at V came to 7 bases and at J to 2 bases, leaving 7 bases not matched to a gene. The CDR3 DNA follows: TGCGCCAGCTGGGGGGACAGGTCAAACACCGGGGAGCTGTTTTTT. Its translation is CASWGDRSNTGELFF.

The V and J genes are TRBV28 and TRBJ1-1, with D perhaps TRBD1 (5 bases). Germline CDR1 is MDHEN and CDR2 is SYDVKM. V was clipped by 6 bases and J by 1 base, with 15 bases between them. The CDR3 sequence is 15 residues long. The CDR3 sequence: CASRPPGHWNTEAFF. Written as DNA, the CDR3 is TGTGCCAGCAGACCCCCGGGGCACTGGAACACTGAAGCTTTCTTT.

The J gene is TRBJ2-5, the V gene TRBV7-8; D unresolved. Trimming pared 4 bases from V and 5 bases from J, leaving 17 bases between. Germline V gene lookup returns CDR1 SGHVS and CDR2 FQNEAQ. The CDR3 spans 15 residues. DNA of the CDR3: TGTGCCAGCAGCTCGACCTGGGTCACCAGGGAGACCCAGTACTTC. This sequence encodes CASSSTWVTRETQYF.

This chain connects TRBV11-2 to TRBJ2-1; 8 bases fit TRBD1. CDR3 length: 16 residues. V was clipped by 0 bases and J by 3 bases; unmatched bases: 4. Germline V gene sequence: CDR1 SGHAT, CDR2 FQNNGV. CDR3 sequence: CASSLEATGVYNEQFF. CDR3 in DNA: TGTGCCAGCAGCTTAGAGGCGACAGGGGTCTACAATGAGCAGTTCTTC.

The genes are TRBV7-8 and TRBJ2-7; D perhaps matches TRBD1 (6 bases). The CDR3 has 14 residues. With 5 bases removed from V and 0 bases from J, the gap between germline ends came to 11 bases. Per germline, CDR1 SGHVS and CDR2 FQNEAQ. The chain's CDR3 is CASSKRDNSYEQYV. Written as DNA, the CDR3 is TGTGCCAGCAGCAAACGGGACAACTCCTACGAGCAGTACGTC.

This sequence joins TRBV7-8 and TRBJ1-5, with 10 bases aligning to TRBD1. In germline, CDR1 is SGHVS, CDR2 FQNEAQ. The V and J ends lost 4 bases and 7 bases, in that order; junction bases with no gene match: 7. This CDR3 has 15 amino acids. The CDR3 protein is CASSSDRGQGQPQHF. Written as DNA, the CDR3 is TGTGCCAGCAGCTCCGACAGGGGGCAAGGCCAGCCCCAGCATTTT.

This clone appeared a single time. V and J are TRBV7-8 and TRBJ2-5, with 7 bases lining up with TRBD1. Trimming removed 7 bases from V and 1 base from J; junction bases left unmatched: 6. Germline CDR1 and CDR2: SGHVS and FQNEAQ. The CDR3 covers 14 residues. The CDR3 nucleotides are TGTGCCAGCACCTCGGGACAGATCCAAGAGACCCAGTACTTC. It translates to CASTSGQIQETQYF. Drawing the rest from reference TRBV7-8 and TRBJ2-5, the complete variable domain is GAGVSQSPRYKVAKRGQDVALRCDPISGHVSLFWYQQALGQGPEFLTYFQNEAQLDKSGLPSDRFFAERPEGSVSTLKIQRTQQEDSAVYLCASTSGQIQETQYFGPGTRLLVL.

The J gene is TRBJ2-1, the V gene TRBV5-1; 9 bases align to TRBD1. The CDR3 is 15 amino acids. V lost 5 bases, J lost 7 bases, and 10 bases stayed unmatched. Germline CDR1 and CDR2: SGHRS and YFSETQ. CDR3 sequence: CASSREQGASNEQFF. DNA for the CDR3: TGCGCCAGCAGTCGGGAACAGGGGGCCTCGAATGAGCAGTTCTTC.

This chain joins TRBV10-3 and TRBJ2-7; D unresolved. Deletions cut 0 bases from V and 6 bases from J, with 12 bases between. The CDR3 is 14 amino acids. CDR1 is ENHRY and CDR2 is SYGVKD in the germline V gene. The CDR3 bases are TGTGCCATCAGTGAGTCAGTCCCGAGGAGCGAGCAGTACTTC. Translation gives CAISESVPRSEQYF.

The CDR3 here is CASSGQGGTDTQYF. For the CDR3, the DNA is TGTGCCAGCAGTGGTCAGGGAGGTACAGATACGCAGTATTTT. The rearrangement joins TRBV2 to TRBJ2-3; D is perhaps TRBD2 (6 bases). V was pared by 4 bases and J by 3 bases, with 11 bases between. In germline, CDR1 is SNHLY, CDR2 FYNNEI. The CDR3 has 14 amino acids.

The V and J genes are TRBV7-2 and TRBJ2-3; D uncertain. Germline lookup yields CDR1 SGHTA and CDR2 FQGNSA. This CDR3 contains 14 residues. Between the trimmed V and J ends, which lost 1 base and 1 base, there was a span of 6 bases. CDR3 bases: TGTGCCAGCAGCTTAGATTGGGGCACAGATACGCAGTATTTT. Encoded protein: CASSLDWGTDTQYF. The full variable domain, rest sourced from reference TRBV7-2 and TRBJ2-3, is GAGVSQSPSNKVTEKGKDVELRCDPISGHTALYWYRQSLGQGLEFLIYFQGNSAPDKSGLPSDRFSAERTGGSVSTLTIQRTQQEDSAVYLCASSLDWGTDTQYFGPGTRLTVL.

The chain couples TRBV7-7 to TRBJ2-2; D may be TRBD1 (6 bases). This CDR3 comprises 17 residues. Germline CDR1 SSHAT, CDR2 FNYEAQ (reference sequence). Trimming left V 4 bases short and J 1 base short, with 16 bases between. The CDR3 spells CASSSVQGLGNTGELFF. The CDR3 DNA reads TGTGCCAGCAGCTCAGTACAGGGTCTGGGGAACACCGGGGAGCTGTTTTTT.

The DNA of the CDR3 is TGTGCCAGCAGTGAATTAGGAGGGCGCGGAAACACCATATATTTT. Its translation is CASSELGGRGNTIYF. This chain uses TRBV6-1 with TRBJ1-3; D is unresolved. The length of the CDR3 is 15 residues. The germline V gene encodes CDR1 MNHNS and CDR2 SASEGT. V dropped 2 bases and J dropped 4 bases, with 12 bases sitting between them.